The clone carrying this T cell receptor beta chain showed up just a few times. Original handling: Reference gene primer amplification in the assay estimated nucleated cell counts. The assay was immunoSEQ multiplex PCR, and TCRdb's table has in-frame clones only and misses some. Clone size and V and J calls were adopted from that table, with D and trimming inferred from the DNA. The table records tens of thousands of clones, approximately 84% of them present only once. The data stem from a study of blood T cell repertoires in COVID-19. Background on the study: COVID-19 samples collected from the United States, Italy and Spain covered acute and convalescent phases. The analysed material was cDNA or gDNA that came from T cells, B-cell-depleted T cells, or PBMCs.

This TCR derives from a man over 45 with active or convalescent COVID-19. What was sequenced was peripheral blood.

CDR3 in amino acids: CATSVQLGGDTEAFF. The CDR3 DNA follows: TGTGCCACCAGTGTCCAACTCGGAGGGGACACTGAAGCTTTCTTT. The chain combines TRBV24-1 with TRBJ1-1; D perhaps matches TRBD1 (5 bases). V was cut by 5 bases and J by 3 bases, with 15 bases left in between. The CDR3 spans 15 residues. CDR1 and CDR2 from the germline V gene are KGHDR and SFDVKD.